This section outlines one T cell receptor (beta chain) sequence together with its context. Trimming removed 4 bases at V and 2 bases at J, with 11 bases between. The CDR3 loop spans 14 amino acids. The germline V gene has CDR1 WSHSY and CDR2 SAAADI. Repertoires were generated with immunoSEQ multiplex PCR, while TCRdb's copy carries only in-frame clones and drops some. The sample contains approximately 350,000 clones, about 97% of which appear only once. This sample is part of a study of shared clonotypes between healthy human individuals. About the research overall: The plates for each donor numbered three CD4 naive, three CD4 memory, two CD8 naive and one CD8 memory.

The clonotype originates from a young man in good health. Sequencing was performed on memory CD8+ T cells sorted from blood. Subset defined: CD45RO+ cells pooled with CCR7-negative TemRA cells. The chain is built from TRBV10-2 and TRBJ2-5; the D call may be TRBD1 or TRBD2 (5 bases each). CDR3 residues: CASSAPGPQETQYF. The CDR3 region has the DNA TGCGCCAGCAGTGCGCCGGGACCTCAAGAGACCCAGTACTTC.